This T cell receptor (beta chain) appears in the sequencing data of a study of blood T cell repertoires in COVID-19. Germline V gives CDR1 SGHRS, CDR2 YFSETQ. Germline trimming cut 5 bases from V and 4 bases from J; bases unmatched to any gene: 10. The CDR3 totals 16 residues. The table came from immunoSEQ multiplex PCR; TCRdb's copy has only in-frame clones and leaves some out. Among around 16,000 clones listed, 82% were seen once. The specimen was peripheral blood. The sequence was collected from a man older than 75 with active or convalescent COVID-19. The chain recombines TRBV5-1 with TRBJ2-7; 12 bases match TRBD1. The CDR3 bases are TGCGCCAGCAGAGACACTCCGGGACAGGGGGCTTACGAGCAGTACTTC. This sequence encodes CASRDTPGQGAYEQYF.